This T cell receptor (beta chain) was obtained from a study of shared clonotypes between healthy human individuals. Worth noting for this clone: Its specificity is unknown.

The V gene lost 5 bases and the J gene lost 0 bases, with 6 bases spanning the gap. This CDR3 region has 12 residues. Germline CDR1 and CDR2: SGHRS and YFSETQ. Every subset had its genomic DNA shared out evenly among several immunoSEQ plates. Clones were read by immunoSEQ multiplex PCR, and TCRdb kept only the in-frame ones, dropping some. Among millions of clones listed, about 92% were seen once. Study observations and caveats: Sharing across four donors was highest in naive CD4 (around 5%) and lowest in memory CD8 (roughly 0.4%). Generation probabilities were higher for clonotypes shared across all four sorted-subset donors than for unshared ones.

Into CD45RA+ naive and CD45RA-negative memory subsets, the CD4+ cells were split. This TCR came from a man between 18 and 35 years old in good health. The sequencing sample was made of naive CD4+ T cells sorted from blood. Subset: CD45RA+ positively selected. The chain has TRBV5-1 and TRBJ2-7, with D hard to call. CDR3 amino acids: CASSSYSYEQYF. CDR3 DNA sequence: TGCGCCAGCAGTTCGTACTCCTACGAGCAGTACTTC.